This T cell receptor (beta chain) appears in the sequencing data of a study of shared clonotypes between healthy human individuals. The CDR3 is 13 amino acids. Per the germline V gene, CDR1 is MDHEN and CDR2 is SYDVKM. About this clone itself: One end of the junction does not line up with germline, which may come from a read error.

The replicate PCRs on unsorted PBMC were given about 0.3 ug DNA, which is 25,000 to 30,000 T cell genomes. Bulk PBMC genomic DNA spanned ten immunoSEQ deep plates. Here immunoSEQ multiplex PCR was the method, and the copy in TCRdb shows in-frame clones only, minus some. Of hundreds of thousands of clones listed, around three quarters are singletons. Genomic DNA for unsorted samples was obtained from approximately 100 million PBMCs. This rearrangement joins TRBV28 to TRBJ1-5; D ambiguous. The origin of this receptor is a woman aged 40 to 55 in good health. Some clones in this sample may be carry-over from other donors' samples. Material: PBMCs. In nucleotides, the CDR3 is TGTGCCAGCAGTTTGGGCAGCAATCAGTCCCAGCATTTT. Encoded protein: CASSLGSNQSQHF.